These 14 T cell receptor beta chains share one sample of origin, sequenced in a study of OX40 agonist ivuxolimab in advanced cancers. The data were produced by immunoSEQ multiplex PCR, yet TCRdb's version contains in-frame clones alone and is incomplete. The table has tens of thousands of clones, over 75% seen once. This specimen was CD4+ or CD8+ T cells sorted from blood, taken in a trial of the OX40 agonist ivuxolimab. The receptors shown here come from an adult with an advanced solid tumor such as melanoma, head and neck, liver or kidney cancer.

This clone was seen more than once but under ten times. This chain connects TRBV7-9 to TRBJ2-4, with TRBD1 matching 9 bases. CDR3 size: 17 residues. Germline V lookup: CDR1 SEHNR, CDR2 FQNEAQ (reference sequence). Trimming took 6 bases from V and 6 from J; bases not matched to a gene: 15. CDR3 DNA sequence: TGTGCCAGCAGACACTATGGAGGGGGACAGGGAAGAAACATTCAGTACTTC. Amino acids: CASRHYGGGQGRNIQYF. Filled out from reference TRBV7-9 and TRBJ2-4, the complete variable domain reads DTGVSQNPRHKITKRGQNVTFRCDPISEHNRLYWYRQTLGQGPEFLTYFQNEAQLEKSRLLSDRFSAERPKGSFSTLEIQRTEQGDSAMYLCASRHYGGGQGRNIQYFGAGTRLSVL.

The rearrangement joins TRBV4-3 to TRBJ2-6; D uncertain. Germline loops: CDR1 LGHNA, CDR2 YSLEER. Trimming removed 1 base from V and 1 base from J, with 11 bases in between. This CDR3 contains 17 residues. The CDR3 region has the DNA TGCGCCAGCAGCCAAGGGGAATCGACGTCTGGGGCCAACGTCCTGACTTTC. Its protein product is CASSQGESTSGANVLTF.

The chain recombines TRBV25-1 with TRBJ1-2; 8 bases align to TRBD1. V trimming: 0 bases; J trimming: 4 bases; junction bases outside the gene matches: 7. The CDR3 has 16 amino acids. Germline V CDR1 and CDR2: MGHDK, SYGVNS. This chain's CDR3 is CASSEYIGTGFYGYTF. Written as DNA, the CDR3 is TGTGCCAGCAGTGAATATATCGGGACAGGCTTCTATGGCTACACCTTC.

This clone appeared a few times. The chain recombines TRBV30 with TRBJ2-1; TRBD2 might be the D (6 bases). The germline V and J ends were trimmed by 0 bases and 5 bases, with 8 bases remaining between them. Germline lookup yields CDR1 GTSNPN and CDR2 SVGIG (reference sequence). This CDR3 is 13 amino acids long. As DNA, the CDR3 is TGTGCCTGGAGTGTGGCTAGCGACAATGAGCAGTTCTTC. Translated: CAWSVASDNEQFF.

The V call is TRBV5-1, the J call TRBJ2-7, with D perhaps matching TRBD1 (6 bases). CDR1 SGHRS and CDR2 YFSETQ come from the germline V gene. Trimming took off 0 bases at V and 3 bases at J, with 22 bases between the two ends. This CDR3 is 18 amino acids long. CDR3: CASSLVGVDRNLDYEQYV. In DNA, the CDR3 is TGCGCCAGCAGCTTGGTGGGGGTTGACAGGAACCTTGACTACGAGCAGTACGTC.

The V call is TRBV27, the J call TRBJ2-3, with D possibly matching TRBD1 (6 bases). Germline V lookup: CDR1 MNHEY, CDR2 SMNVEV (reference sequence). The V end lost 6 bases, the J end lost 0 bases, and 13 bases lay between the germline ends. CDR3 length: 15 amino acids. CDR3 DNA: TGTGCCAGCAGACAAAGGGGGTTGAGCACAGATACGCAGTATTTT. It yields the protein CASRQRGLSTDTQYF.

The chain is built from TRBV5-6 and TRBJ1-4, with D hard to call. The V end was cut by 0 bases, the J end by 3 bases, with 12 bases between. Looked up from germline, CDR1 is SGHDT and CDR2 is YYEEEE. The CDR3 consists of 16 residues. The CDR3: CASSLASGTANEKLFF. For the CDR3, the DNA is TGTGCCAGCAGCTTGGCGTCGGGAACAGCTAATGAAAAACTGTTTTTT.

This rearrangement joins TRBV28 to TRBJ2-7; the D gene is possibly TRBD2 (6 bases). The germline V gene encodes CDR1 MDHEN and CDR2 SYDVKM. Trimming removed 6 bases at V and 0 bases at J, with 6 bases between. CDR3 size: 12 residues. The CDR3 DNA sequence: TGTGCCAGCAGGGGGGGCTCCTACGAGCAGTACTTC. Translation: CASRGGSYEQYF. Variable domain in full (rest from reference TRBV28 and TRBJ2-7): DVKVTQSSRYLVKRTGEKVFLECVQDMDHENMFWYRQDPGLGLRLIYFSYDVKMKEKGDIPEGYSVSREKKERFSLILESASTNQTSMYLCASRGGSYEQYFGPGTRLTVT.

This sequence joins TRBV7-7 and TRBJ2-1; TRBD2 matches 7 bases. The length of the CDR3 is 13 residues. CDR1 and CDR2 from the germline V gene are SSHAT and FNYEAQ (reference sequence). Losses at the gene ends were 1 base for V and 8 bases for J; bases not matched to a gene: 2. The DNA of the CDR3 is TGTGCCAGCAGCTTAGGACTAGCAGATGAGCAGTTCTTC. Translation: CASSLGLADEQFF.

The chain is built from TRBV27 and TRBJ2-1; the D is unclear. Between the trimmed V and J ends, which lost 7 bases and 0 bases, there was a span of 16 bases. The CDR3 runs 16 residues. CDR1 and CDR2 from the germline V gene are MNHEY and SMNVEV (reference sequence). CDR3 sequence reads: CASIAFVGDSYNEQFF. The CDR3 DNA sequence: TGTGCCAGCATCGCTTTCGTGGGTGACTCCTACAATGAGCAGTTCTTC.

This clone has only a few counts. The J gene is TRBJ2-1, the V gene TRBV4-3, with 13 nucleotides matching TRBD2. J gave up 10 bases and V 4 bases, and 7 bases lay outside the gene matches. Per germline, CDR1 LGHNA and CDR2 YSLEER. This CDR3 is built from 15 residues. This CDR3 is CASSPGTSGVREQFF. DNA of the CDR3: TGCGCCAGCAGCCCAGGGACTAGCGGGGTCAGAGAGCAGTTCTTC.

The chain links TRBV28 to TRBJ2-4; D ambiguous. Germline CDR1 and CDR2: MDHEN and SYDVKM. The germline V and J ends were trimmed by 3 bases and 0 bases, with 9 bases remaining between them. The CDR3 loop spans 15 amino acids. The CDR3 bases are TGTGCCAGCAGTTTTCGGAAACTAGCCAAAAACATTCAGTACTTC. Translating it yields CASSFRKLAKNIQYF.

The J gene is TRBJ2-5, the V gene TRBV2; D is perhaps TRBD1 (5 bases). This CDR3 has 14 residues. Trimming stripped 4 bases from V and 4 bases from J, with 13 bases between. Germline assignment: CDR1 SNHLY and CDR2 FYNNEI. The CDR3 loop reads CASSVGQGVETQYF. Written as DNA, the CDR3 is TGTGCCAGCAGTGTGGGCCAGGGTGTAGAGACCCAGTACTTC. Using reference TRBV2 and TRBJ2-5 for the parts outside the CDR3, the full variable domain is EPEVTQTPSHQVTQMGQEVILRCVPISNHLYFYWYRQILGQKVEFLVSFYNNEISEKSEIFDDQFSVERPDGSNFTLKIRSTKLEDSAMYFCASSVGQGVETQYFGPGTRLLVL.

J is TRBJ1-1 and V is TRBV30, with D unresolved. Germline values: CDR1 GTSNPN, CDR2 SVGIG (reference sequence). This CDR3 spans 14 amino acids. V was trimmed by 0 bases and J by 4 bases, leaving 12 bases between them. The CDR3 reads CAWSVAGIGTEAFF. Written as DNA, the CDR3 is TGTGCCTGGAGTGTCGCGGGTATCGGCACTGAAGCTTTCTTT.